This record covers a single T cell receptor beta chain. Its antigen is not yet known. No clone much larger than this one lies a single base away; base qualities are absent. This specimen comes from a study of cytomegalovirus exposure and HLA in healthy donors (dated by TCRdb to about 2017). Study-level background: According to a later analysis, the 120 or so validation repertoires were produced on the same platform as the 666 repertoires of the first cohort. The study aimed to test whether signatures of past pathogen exposure could be identified by cataloging public T cell receptors. Besides the first cohort of about 730 subjects, a separate validation cohort made up of around 120 different subjects was used. To predict cytomegalovirus infection status, the study brought together high-throughput TCR immunosequencing, statistical association of individual TCRs with disease status, and machine learning.

V is shortened by 6 bases, J by 1 base, and the region joining them spans 9 bases. CDR1 and CDR2, looked up from the germline V gene, are SNHLY and FYNNEI. Spanning cysteine to phenylalanine, the CDR3 consists of 14 amino acids. The read is trimmed to its CDR3 DNA, 42 bases read in frame from base 1. Separate from the approximately 730-subject first cohort, the validation cohort of roughly 110 subjects was the group to which the donors belonged. The receptor library was made with the immunoSEQ multiplex PCR assay. Processing in the source paper ran as follows. A statistical classification framework was developed to diagnose cytomegalovirus status using the catalog of TCR beta chain sequences. TCRdb retrieved this table from immuneACCESS and kept in-frame rearrangements only. Not all clones are present; in checked studies, unresolved V genes account for under half, and no reason is known for the remainder. D and trimming were read from the DNA, whereas the V and J calls and clone size are those reported in that table. The table for this sample lists over 80,000 clones; about 85% of them were counted only once. Clones ranked in the top ten supply 20% of the sample.

What the work shows at the level of the full study, not this receptor alone: While some public TCRs were present in many individuals, most TCR sequences turned up only very rarely across donors. A later analysis found that TCRs clustered in the first cohort also tended to co-occur in the 130 or so validation repertoires, with approximately 95% of cluster scores above 0. In the study, around 160 TCR beta chains were listed as associated with cytomegalovirus. In vitro tests confirmed that a few of the cytomegalovirus-associated TCR beta chains recognize cytomegalovirus antigens. The authors suggested that the approach could potentially be generalized to other disease states and immunological phenotypes. All 120 or so repertoires were used to score co-occurrence in the validation cohort in a later analysis, because that analysis had no HLA typing for the cohort. The classifier was reported to diagnose cytomegalovirus status with high specificity and sensitivity in both the original and validation cohorts.

The rearrangement combines TRBV2 with TRBJ2-2; TRBD1 is a possible D gene, resting on 6 matching bases. The sample consisted of PBMCs. This receptor was obtained from a man aged 18 to 35 in good health and CMV-seropositive. This receptor has the CDR3 CASRDRKNTGELFF. In nucleotides, the sequence is TGTGCCAGCAGGGACAGAAAGAACACCGGGGAGCTGTTTTTT.